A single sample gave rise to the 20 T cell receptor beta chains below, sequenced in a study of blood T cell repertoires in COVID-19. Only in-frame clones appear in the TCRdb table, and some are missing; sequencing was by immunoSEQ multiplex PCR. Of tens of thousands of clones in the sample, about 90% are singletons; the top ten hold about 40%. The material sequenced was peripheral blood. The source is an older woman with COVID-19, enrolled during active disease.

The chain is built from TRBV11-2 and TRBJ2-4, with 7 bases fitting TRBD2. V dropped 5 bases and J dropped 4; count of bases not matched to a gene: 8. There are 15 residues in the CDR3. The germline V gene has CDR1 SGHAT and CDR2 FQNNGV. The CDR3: CASSVLPSGKNIQYF. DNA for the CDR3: TGTGCCAGCAGCGTTTTGCCTAGCGGTAAAAACATTCAGTACTTC. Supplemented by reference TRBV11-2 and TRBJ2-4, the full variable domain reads EAGVAQSPRYKIIEKRQSVAFWCNPISGHATLYWYQQILGQGPKLLIQFQNNGVVDDSQLPKDRFSAERLKGVDSTLKIQPAKLEDSAVYLCASSVLPSGKNIQYFGAGTRLSVL.

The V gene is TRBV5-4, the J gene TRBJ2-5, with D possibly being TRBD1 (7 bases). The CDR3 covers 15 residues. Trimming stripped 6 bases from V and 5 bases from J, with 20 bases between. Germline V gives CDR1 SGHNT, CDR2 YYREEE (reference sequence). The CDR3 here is CASTEGAGRMETQYF. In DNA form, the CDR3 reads TGTGCCAGCACGGAGGGGGCAGGGAGGATGGAGACCCAGTACTTC. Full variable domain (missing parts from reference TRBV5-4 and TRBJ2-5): ETGVTQSPTHLIKTRGQQVTLRCSSQSGHNTVSWYQQALGQGPQFIFQYYREEENGRGNFPPRFSGLQFPNYSSELNVNALELDDSALYLCASTEGAGRMETQYFGPGTRLLVL.

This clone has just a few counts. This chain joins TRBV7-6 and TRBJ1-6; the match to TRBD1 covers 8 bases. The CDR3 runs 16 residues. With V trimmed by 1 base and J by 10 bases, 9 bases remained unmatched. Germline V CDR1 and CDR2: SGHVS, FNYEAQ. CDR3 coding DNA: TGTGCCAGCAGCTTAGGGCAGGGGGCGCGGGAATCACCCCTCCACTTT. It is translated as CASSLGQGARESPLHF.

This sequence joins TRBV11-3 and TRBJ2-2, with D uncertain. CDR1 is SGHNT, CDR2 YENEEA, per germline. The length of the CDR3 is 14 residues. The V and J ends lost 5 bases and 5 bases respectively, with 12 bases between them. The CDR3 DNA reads TGTGCCAGCAGCCGCCAGTCAGATACCGGGGAGCTGTTTTTT. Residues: CASSRQSDTGELFF. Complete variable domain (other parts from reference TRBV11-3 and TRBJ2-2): EAGVVQSPRYKIIEKKQPVAFWCNPISGHNTLYWYLQNLGQGPELLIRYENEEAVDDSQLPKDRFSAERLKGVDSTLKIQPAELGDSAVYLCASSRQSDTGELFFGEGSRLTVL.

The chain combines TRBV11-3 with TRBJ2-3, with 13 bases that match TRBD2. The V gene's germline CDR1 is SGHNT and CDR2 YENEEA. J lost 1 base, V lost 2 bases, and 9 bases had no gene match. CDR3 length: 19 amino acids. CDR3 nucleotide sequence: TGTGCCAGCAGCTTACCGACTAGCGGGGGGCCGCTGCGCACAGATACGCAGTATTTT. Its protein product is CASSLPTSGGPLRTDTQYF.

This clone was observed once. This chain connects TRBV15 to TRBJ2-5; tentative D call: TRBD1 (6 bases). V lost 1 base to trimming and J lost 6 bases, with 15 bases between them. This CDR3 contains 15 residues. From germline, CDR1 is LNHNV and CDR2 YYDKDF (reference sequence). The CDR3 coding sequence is TGTGCCACCAGCAGAGCCAGGGGAGATTTACAGACCCAGTACTTC. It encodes CATSRARGDLQTQYF. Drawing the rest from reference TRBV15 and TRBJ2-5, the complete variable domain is DAMVIQNPRYQVTQFGKPVTLSCSQTLNHNVMYWYQQKSSQAPKLLFHYYDKDFNNEADTPDNFQSRRPNTSFCFLDIRSPGLGDTAMYLCATSRARGDLQTQYFGPGTRLLVL.

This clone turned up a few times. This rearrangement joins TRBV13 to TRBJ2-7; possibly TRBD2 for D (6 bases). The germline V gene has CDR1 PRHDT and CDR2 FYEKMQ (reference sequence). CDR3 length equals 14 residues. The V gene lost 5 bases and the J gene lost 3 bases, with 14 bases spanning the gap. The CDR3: CASSPRGISYEQYF. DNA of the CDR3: TGTGCCAGCAGCCCCCGCGGGATCAGCTACGAGCAGTACTTC. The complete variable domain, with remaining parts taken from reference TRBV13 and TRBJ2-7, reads AAGVIQSPRHLIKEKRETATLKCYPIPRHDTVYWYQQGPGQDPQFLISFYEKMQSDKGSIPDRFSAQQFSDYHSELNMSSLELGDSALYFCASSPRGISYEQYFGPGTRLTVT.

DNA for the CDR3: TGTGCCAGCTCACCATCGCAGGGGGCGCGGAGTGGCTATGGCTACACCTTC. This gives the protein CASSPSQGARSGYGYTF. The J gene is TRBJ1-2, the V gene TRBV18; TRBD1 agrees at 8 bases. Trimming at V came to 2 bases and at J to 4 bases, leaving 12 bases not matched to a gene. This CDR3 comprises 17 residues. Germline lookup yields CDR1 KGHSH and CDR2 LQKENI.

CDR3 amino acids: CASSQGRGNYGYTF. CDR3 coding DNA: TGTGCCAGCAGCCAAGGTCGGGGGAACTATGGCTACACCTTC. The V and J genes are TRBV3-1 (or the pseudogene TRBV3-2) and TRBJ1-2; a possible D gene is TRBD1 (5 bases). CDR3 length: 14 residues. CDR1 is LGHDT and CDR2 is YNNKEL in the germline V gene (reference sequence). V was trimmed by 1 base and J by 2 bases, leaving 8 bases between them.

Here the CDR3 DNA reads TGTGCCAGCAGCCTAAATGAAAAACTGTTTTTT. Residues: CASSLNEKLFF. The chain links TRBV5-6 to TRBJ1-4; D unclear. The CDR3 runs to 11 residues. The V gene lost 4 bases and the J gene lost 5 bases, with 3 bases spanning the gap. Germline V gene sequence: CDR1 SGHDT, CDR2 YYEEEE.

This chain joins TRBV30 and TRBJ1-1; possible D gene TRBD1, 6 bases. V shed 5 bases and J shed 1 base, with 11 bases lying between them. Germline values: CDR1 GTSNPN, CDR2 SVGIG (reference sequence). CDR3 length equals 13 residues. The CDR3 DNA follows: TGTGCCTGGGGTAGGACAGCGAACACTGAAGCTTTCTTT. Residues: CAWGRTANTEAFF. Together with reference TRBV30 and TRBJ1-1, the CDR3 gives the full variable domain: SQTIHQWPATLVQPVGSPLSLECTVEGTSNPNLYWYRQAAGRGLQLLFYSVGIGQISSEVPQNLSASRPQDRQFILSSKKLLLSDSGFYLCAWGRTANTEAFFGQGTRLTVV.

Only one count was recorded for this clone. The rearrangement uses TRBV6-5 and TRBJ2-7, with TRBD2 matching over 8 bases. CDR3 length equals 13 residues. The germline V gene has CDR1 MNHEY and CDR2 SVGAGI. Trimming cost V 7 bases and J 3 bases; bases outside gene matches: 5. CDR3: CASIASGFYEQYF. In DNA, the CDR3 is TGTGCCAGCATCGCTAGCGGGTTCTACGAGCAGTACTTC.

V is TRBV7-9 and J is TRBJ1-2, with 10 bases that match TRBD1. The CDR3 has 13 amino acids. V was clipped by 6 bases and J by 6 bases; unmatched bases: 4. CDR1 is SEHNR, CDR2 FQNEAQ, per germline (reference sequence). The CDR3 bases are TGTGCCAGCAGTCAAGGGACAGGGGATGGCTACACCTTC. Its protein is CASSQGTGDGYTF.

In nucleotides, the CDR3 is TGTGCCAGCAGTCCCGTTGCGGCAAGCTACGAGCAGTACTTC. Translating it yields CASSPVAASYEQYF. This chain connects TRBV28 to TRBJ2-7; no reliable D call. Germline V gives CDR1 MDHEN, CDR2 SYDVKM. The V and J ends lost 5 bases and 3 bases respectively, with 14 bases between them. The CDR3 sequence is 14 residues long.

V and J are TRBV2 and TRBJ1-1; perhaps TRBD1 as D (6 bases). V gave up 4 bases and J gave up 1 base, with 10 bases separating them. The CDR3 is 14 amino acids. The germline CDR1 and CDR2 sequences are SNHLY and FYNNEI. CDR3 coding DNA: TGTGCCAGCAGTGCTGAACAGGGGAACACTGAAGCTTTCTTT. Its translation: CASSAEQGNTEAFF.

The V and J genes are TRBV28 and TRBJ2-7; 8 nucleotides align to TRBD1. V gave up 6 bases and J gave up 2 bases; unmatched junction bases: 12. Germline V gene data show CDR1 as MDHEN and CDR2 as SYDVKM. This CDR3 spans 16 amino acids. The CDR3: CASRMLQGARAYEQYF. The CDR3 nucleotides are TGTGCCAGCAGAATGCTCCAGGGGGCGCGAGCCTACGAGCAGTACTTC.

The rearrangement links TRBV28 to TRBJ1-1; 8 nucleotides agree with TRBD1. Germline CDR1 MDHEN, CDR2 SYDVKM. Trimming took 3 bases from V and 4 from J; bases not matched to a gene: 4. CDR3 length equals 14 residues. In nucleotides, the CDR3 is TGTGCCAGCAGTTTGGTGGACAGGGTCACTGAAGCTTTCTTT. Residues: CASSLVDRVTEAFF. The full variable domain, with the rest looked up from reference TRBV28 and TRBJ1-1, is DVKVTQSSRYLVKRTGEKVFLECVQDMDHENMFWYRQDPGLGLRLIYFSYDVKMKEKGDIPEGYSVSREKKERFSLILESASTNQTSMYLCASSLVDRVTEAFFGQGTRLTVV.

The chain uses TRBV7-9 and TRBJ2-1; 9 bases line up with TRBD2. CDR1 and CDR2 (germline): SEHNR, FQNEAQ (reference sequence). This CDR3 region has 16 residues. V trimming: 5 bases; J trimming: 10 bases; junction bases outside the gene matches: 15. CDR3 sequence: CASSPRSAGGRGEQFF. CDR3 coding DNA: TGTGCCAGCAGCCCGAGGAGTGCGGGAGGGCGGGGGGAGCAGTTCTTC.

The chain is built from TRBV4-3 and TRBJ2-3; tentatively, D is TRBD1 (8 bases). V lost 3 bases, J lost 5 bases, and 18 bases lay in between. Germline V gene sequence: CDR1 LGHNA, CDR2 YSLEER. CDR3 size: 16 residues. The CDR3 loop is CASSQGQARGGDTQYF. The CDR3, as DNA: TGCGCCAGCAGCCAGGGACAGGCACGCGGGGGAGATACGCAGTATTTT.

DNA for the CDR3: TGTGCCAGCAGTTTAGGCTCAGCGGGGGGCCCACGGGAGACCCAGTACTTC. Residues: CASSLGSAGGPRETQYF. The chain couples TRBV28 to TRBJ2-5, with 9 positions matching TRBD2. V was clipped by 2 bases and J by 5 bases; unmatched bases: 12. The CDR3 length is 17 residues. Germline lookup yields CDR1 MDHEN and CDR2 SYDVKM.